The clone carrying this TCR beta chain has a single count. The authors ran a second PCR of roughly 6 to 12 cycles using a sample-barcoded 5' primer and a J-beta primer mix. TCRdb re-called the 5' RACE reads through MiXCR, storing one row per CDR3 protein. Seen here are 910,000 or so distinct CDR3 sequences, roughly 50% observed once, and the top ten hold 20% to 25%. This sample was included in a study of blood T cells in healthy people across ages. The CDR3 has 16 amino acids. V shed 7 bases, J shed 5 bases, and the junction held 12 bases outside the gene matches. J is TRBJ2-2 and V is TRBV12-3 or TRBV12-4; 8 bases are a match to TRBD1. The clonotype comes from a woman aged 55-70 years in good health. Sequences were obtained from blood. The CDR3 loop reads CASIQGQGSSTGELFF. DNA of the CDR3: TGTGCCAGCATTCAAGGACAGGGCTCTTCGACCGGGGAGCTGTTTTTT.